The source of this T cell receptor (beta chain) is a study of OX40 agonist ivuxolimab in advanced cancers. About the full investigation: Ivuxolimab, which targeted the costimulatory receptor OX40 (CD134), was an agonistic, fully human IgG2 monoclonal antibody. Intravenous ivuxolimab was administered to patients every 2 weeks at six dose levels: 0.01, 0.1, 0.3, 1.5, 3 and 10 mg/kg. Of the approximately 50 dose-escalation patients, hepatocellular carcinoma was present in about 20, melanoma in roughly 15, renal cell carcinoma in 9 and head and neck cancer in 9. The paper describes the monotherapy dose-escalation part (N ≈ 52 patients) of the phase I trial of ivuxolimab. Prior anti-PD-1, anti-PD-L1 or anti-CTLA-4 therapy was permitted, and 35% to 40% of dose-escalation patients had received checkpoint inhibitors. In the dose-escalation cohort, over 65% of patients were male, and the mean age was roughly 60 years, with a range of about 20 to 79. The point of sequencing TCRbeta in the periphery was to test whether ivuxolimab changed TCR sequence diversity and drove clonal T-cell expansion. Three dose-escalation patients achieved partial responses, one with hepatocellular carcinoma and two with cutaneous melanoma.

General conclusions and limits of the study: In the 0.1-3.0 mg/kg groups, partial responders were among the patients with the lowest normalized peripheral clonal expansion, particularly in CD8+ T cells. Which antigens the clonally expanded peripheral T cells were specific for was not determined. Low levels of normalized T-cell clonal expansion were also seen in some nonresponding patients. On average, CD8+ T cells showed more expanded clones than CD4+ T cells after ivuxolimab. At doses from 0.1 to 3.0 mg/kg, clonal expansion was seen in both CD4+ and CD8+ blood T cells between baseline and week 6.

At the junction V is shortened by 0 bases and J by 2 bases; bases outside the gene matches: 4. CDR1 is given as LGHNA and CDR2 as YNFKEQ, both from the germline V gene. CDR3 length: 16 amino acids, cysteine to phenylalanine. Just CDR3 DNA is preserved here, 48 bases in frame from base 1. In this sample, this clone turned up once. Its specific antigen is unknown. The sample holds no much larger clone one base away, and base qualities are not on file. Genomic DNA was isolated from the sorted cells so that the TCRbeta CDR3 region could be sequenced. TCRbeta CDR3 regions were sequenced using the immunoSEQ Assay. Not all clones reach the TCRdb copy of this immuneACCESS table, which keeps in-frame sequences only. Checked studies attribute under half of the gap to unresolved V genes and leave the rest unexplained. The sample has tens of thousands of clones on record, over 80% of them singletons. The ten largest account for roughly 32% of the sample.

Patients with a history of autoimmune disease or receiving systemic immunosuppression were excluded from the trial. Peripheral blood for TCR sequencing was drawn from every dose cohort at baseline, at cycle 4 day 1 and at cycle 7 day 1. The samples were drawn from a first-in-human, open-label, multicenter phase I dose-escalation trial of ivuxolimab. Adults with locally advanced or metastatic melanoma, renal cell carcinoma, hepatocellular carcinoma or head and neck squamous cell carcinoma were enrolled in the trial. CD4+ and CD8+ T cells were sorted separately from peripheral blood before TCR sequencing.

This material consisted of CD4+ or CD8+ T cells sorted from blood, taken in a trial of the OX40 agonist ivuxolimab. Recombination linked TRBV4-2 to TRBJ2-7; TRBD1 fits 10 bases in the junction. The clonotype was recovered from an adult with an advanced solid tumor such as melanoma, head and neck, liver or kidney cancer. The CDR3 region reads CASSQDWGQGTYEQYF. The base sequence is TGTGCCAGCAGCCAAGACTGGGGACAGGGGACCTACGAGCAGTACTTC.